This passage covers 28 T cell receptor beta chains from one sample sequenced in a study of T cells in Graves' hyperthyroidism and ophthalmopathy. Regions amplified from RNA transcripts were the TCR beta CDR3 regions. In the first-round RT-PCR of the TCR CDR3, the HTBI primer set was used. TCRdb ran MiXCR on the multiplex PCR reads and lists one entry per CDR3 protein. The sample records over 500,000 distinct CDR3 sequences, around 15% being singletons. Input material: blood. Every receptor here comes from a woman aged 40 to 49 with Graves' hyperthyroidism.

This clonotype was counted ten times or more. The gene calls are TRBV6-1 and TRBJ1-5; 7 nucleotides align to TRBD1. After removal of 10 bases from V and 1 base from J, the junction contained 10 bases not matched to a gene. The germline CDR1 and CDR2 sequences are MNHNS and SASEGT. The CDR3 extends over 15 amino acids. The CDR3 region has the DNA TGTGCCACCCTGCTCACACAGGGGAGCAATCAGCCCCAGCATTTT. Protein product: CATLLTQGSNQPQHF.

This rearrangement joins TRBV20-1 to TRBJ1-2; D is ambiguous. The CDR3 runs to 15 residues. The V gene lost 5 bases and the J gene lost 4 bases, with 20 bases spanning the gap. CDR1 and CDR2 from the germline V gene are DFQATT and SNEGSKA (reference sequence). CDR3 nucleotide sequence: TGCAGTGCTTTTGCTCAGTCTGTTACTTCCTATGGCTACACCTTC. Translated: CSAFAQSVTSYGYTF.

This clonotype has only a few counts. The chain joins TRBV14 to TRBJ2-7; D may be TRBD2 (5 bases). Germline CDR1 SGHDN, CDR2 FVKESK. Trimming removed 2 bases at V and 0 bases at J, with 11 bases between. The CDR3 covers 15 residues. In DNA, the CDR3 is TGTGCCAGCAGCCAATTCACCAGCGGCTCCTACGAGCAGTACTTC. It translates to CASSQFTSGSYEQYF.

This clonotype was seen repeatedly, ten times or more. The rearrangement uses TRBV6-1 and TRBJ2-1; 9 nucleotides match TRBD1. This CDR3 has 15 residues. V was pared by 6 bases and J by 6 bases, with 9 bases of the junction left unmatched. Germline V gene data show CDR1 as MNHNS and CDR2 as SASEGT. In DNA, the CDR3 is TGTGCCAGCAGCTACGGGACAGGGAAATCCAATGAGCAGTTCTTC. Translating it yields CASSYGTGKSNEQFF.

This clonotype was detected many times. The genes are TRBV24-1 and TRBJ2-7; TRBD1 or TRBD2 may be the D gene (5 bases each). The germline V and J ends were trimmed by 4 bases and 6 bases, with 18 bases remaining between them. Per the germline V gene, CDR1 is KGHDR and CDR2 is SFDVKD. The CDR3 has 15 residues. Here the CDR3 reads CATSDARDQLSEQYF. In nucleotides, the CDR3 is TGTGCCACCAGTGACGCACGGGACCAGTTGTCCGAGCAGTACTTC.

This clonotype was observed at least ten times. This chain joins TRBV6-1 and TRBJ1-6, with a tentative D call TRBD1 (6 bases). V was clipped by 6 bases and J by 8 bases, with 14 bases between them. The CDR3 consists of 14 residues. The germline V gene encodes CDR1 MNHNS and CDR2 SASEGT. The CDR3 sequence is CASSLQGPDSPLHF. Written as DNA, the CDR3 is TGTGCCAGCAGCCTACAGGGACCGGATTCACCCCTCCACTTT.

The table lists this clonotype with a few counts. The rearrangement uses TRBV7-9 and TRBJ2-1; D may match TRBD1 or TRBD2 (5 bases each). Trimming left V 3 bases short and J 7 bases short, with 22 bases between. Germline V gene sequence: CDR1 SEHNR, CDR2 FQNEAQ (reference sequence). The CDR3 runs to 17 residues. CDR3 sequence (DNA): TGTGCCAGCAGCTTTCCCCTTAGCGTGGAGGCAGGGAATGAGCAGTTCTTC. Protein sequence: CASSFPLSVEAGNEQFF.

This clonotype was picked up one time. The V gene is TRBV6-2 or TRBV6-3, the J gene TRBJ1-2; 8 bases match TRBD1. V shed 7 bases and J 5 bases; nucleotides not matched to a gene: 9. This CDR3 is built from 14 residues. Germline-derived CDR1 and CDR2 are MNHEY and SVGEGT. CDR3 nucleotides: TGTGCCAGCACCCCACAGGGGGGGGGGTATGGCTACACCTTC. This translates into CASTPQGGGYGYTF.

Worth noting for this clonotype: A read error may explain this, as a much larger clone is one base away. V is TRBV27 and J is TRBJ2-5; TRBD1 is a possible D gene (5 bases). In germline, CDR1 is MNHEY, CDR2 SMNVEV (reference sequence). The CDR3 covers 15 residues. The CDR3 here is CASNARGQGKEAQYF. The DNA of the CDR3 is TGTGCCAGCAACGCTAGGGGTCAAGGAAAAGAGGCCCAGTACTTC.

This clonotype was counted many times. The chain employs TRBV6-1 and TRBJ1-4, with TRBD1 matching over 7 bases. The V segment lost 5 bases and the J segment 7 bases; nucleotides outside the gene matches: 10. The CDR3 consists of 15 residues. From germline, CDR1 is MNHNS and CDR2 SASEGT. CDR3 protein: CASSRARQGGEKLFF. DNA of the CDR3: TGTGCCAGCAGTCGGGCCCGACAGGGTGGTGAAAAACTGTTTTTT.

This rearrangement joins TRBV24-1 to TRBJ2-1; TRBD2 aligns across 16 bases. Germline CDR1 is KGHDR and CDR2 is SFDVKD. This CDR3 contains 19 residues. The V and J ends lost 2 bases and 10 bases, in that order; junction bases with no gene match: 13. The DNA for the CDR3 is TGTGCCACCAGTGATTCACCGCCCGGGACTAGCGGGAGGGCCGACGAGCAGTTCTTC. It encodes CATSDSPPGTSGRADEQFF.

This clonotype was recorded many times. The gene calls are TRBV18 and TRBJ1-1; 10 bases are shared with TRBD1. The CDR3 totals 16 residues. Germline assignment: CDR1 KGHSH and CDR2 LQKENI. J was trimmed by 0 bases and V by 3 bases; bases with no gene match: 4. The CDR3 spells CASSPDRGLLNTEAFF. The DNA for the CDR3 is TGTGCCAGCTCACCCGACAGGGGGCTCCTGAACACTGAAGCTTTCTTT.

The chain carries TRBV20-1 and TRBJ1-4; no definite D call. The V end lost 6 bases, the J end lost 8 bases, and 16 bases lay between the germline ends. This CDR3 is built from 13 residues. Germline V gene data show CDR1 as DFQATT and CDR2 as SNEGSKA (reference sequence). The CDR3: CSAETRAEEKLFF. CDR3 DNA: TGCAGTGCCGAGACACGTGCGGAGGAAAAACTGTTTTTT.

This clonotype was picked up many times. The gene calls are TRBV2 and TRBJ2-7; D gene unclear. Per the germline V gene, CDR1 is SNHLY and CDR2 is FYNNEI. V was trimmed by 1 base and J by 0 bases, leaving 4 bases between them. The CDR3 is 13 amino acids. CDR3 residues: CASSEGISYEQYF. CDR3 nucleotide sequence: TGTGCCAGCAGTGAAGGGATCTCCTACGAGCAGTACTTC. Variable domain in full (rest from reference TRBV2 and TRBJ2-7): EPEVTQTPSHQVTQMGQEVILRCVPISNHLYFYWYRQILGQKVEFLVSFYNNEISEKSEIFDDQFSVERPDGSNFTLKIRSTKLEDSAMYFCASSEGISYEQYFGPGTRLTVT.

This clonotype appeared many times. The rearrangement uses TRBV10-3 and TRBJ2-1; 9 bases line up with TRBD2. The CDR3 loop spans 15 amino acids. The germline V gene encodes CDR1 ENHRY and CDR2 SYGVKD. V dropped 3 bases and J dropped 7; count of bases not matched to a gene: 7. Written as DNA, the CDR3 is TGTGCCATCAGTGATTTAGGACTAGCGCAAAATGAGCAGTTCTTC. Its translation: CAISDLGLAQNEQFF.

This clonotype came up many times. This rearrangement joins TRBV5-1 to TRBJ2-1, with 14 bases fitting TRBD2. The germline CDR1 and CDR2 sequences are SGHRS and YFSETQ. CDR3 size: 15 residues. The V gene end was trimmed by 3 bases and the J gene end by 6 bases; junction bases not matched to a gene: 2. CDR3 nucleotides: TGCGCCAGCAGCTCGACTAGCGGGAGGGCCAATGAGCAGTTCTTC. As protein: CASSSTSGRANEQFF.

This clonotype was seen a few times. J is TRBJ2-7 and V is TRBV20-1; a weak D match, TRBD1 (6 bases). CDR1 and CDR2 from the germline V gene are DFQATT and SNEGSKA (reference sequence). The CDR3 contains 17 residues. The V end lost 3 bases, the J end lost 1 base, and 22 bases lay between the germline ends. CDR3 amino acids: CSASDRIILGPSYEQYF. CDR3 sequence (DNA): TGCAGTGCTAGTGACAGGATCATTTTGGGCCCGTCCTACGAGCAGTACTTC.

This clonotype was counted ten times or more. This chain links TRBV11-2 with TRBJ2-1, with 7 bases lining up with TRBD1. This CDR3 comprises 14 residues. Per the germline V gene, CDR1 is SGHAT and CDR2 is FQNNGV. The ends lost 5 bases at V and 6 bases at J; junction bases unmatched: 7. In DNA, the CDR3 is TGTGCCAGCAGCGCCGACAGGGTAGGCAATGAGCAGTTCTTC. Its protein is CASSADRVGNEQFF.

This clonotype was seen only a few times. The chain joins TRBV20-1 to TRBJ2-3, with 15 bases aligning to TRBD2. The CDR3 contains 17 residues. The junction had 7 bases not matched to a gene; V was cut back by 0 bases and J by 6 bases. Germline CDR1 reads DFQATT; CDR2 reads SNEGSKA (reference sequence). The CDR3 region is CSARDGTSGRKRDTQYF. CDR3 in DNA: TGCAGTGCTAGAGATGGGACTAGCGGGAGGAAGCGGGATACGCAGTATTTT.

This clonotype was picked up many times. The chain couples TRBV20-1 to TRBJ2-7; D unclear. The CDR3 is 14 residues long. Trimming pared 2 bases from V and 2 bases from J, leaving 13 bases between. Germline V gene lookup returns CDR1 DFQATT and CDR2 SNEGSKA (reference sequence). The CDR3 reads CSARRGVPTYEQYF. CDR3 nucleotide sequence: TGCAGTGCTAGACGTGGGGTTCCGACCTACGAGCAGTACTTC.

This clonotype was seen more than once but under ten times. The rearrangement uses TRBV28 and TRBJ1-2; 7 positions match TRBD1. Germline loops: CDR1 MDHEN, CDR2 SYDVKM. This CDR3 region has 16 residues. Trimming cost V 2 bases and J 4 bases; bases outside gene matches: 10. The CDR3 DNA follows: TGTGCCAGCAGTTTACGTGGGACAGATACTATCTATGGCTACACCTTC. It codes for CASSLRGTDTIYGYTF.

This clonotype was seen many times. The rearrangement links TRBV2 to TRBJ1-2; D might be TRBD1 (5 bases). The CDR3 length is 15 residues. The germline V gene has CDR1 SNHLY and CDR2 FYNNEI. Trimming shortened V by 7 bases and J by 0 bases, and 15 bases separated the two germline ends. In DNA form, the CDR3 reads TGTGCCAGCAAGCTGACGGGGCCTACTAACTATGGCTACACCTTC. Protein sequence: CASKLTGPTNYGYTF.

This clonotype was counted many times. The chain combines TRBV3-1 with TRBJ2-2; perhaps TRBD1 as D (5 bases). The germline V gene encodes CDR1 LGHDT and CDR2 YNNKEL (reference sequence). V lost 0 bases, J lost 0 bases, and 8 bases lay in between. CDR3 length: 16 residues. CDR3 DNA: TGTGCCAGCAGCCAAGAAGGGGTAACGAACACCGGGGAGCTGTTTTTT. This encodes CASSQEGVTNTGELFF.

This clonotype was found a few times. This chain links TRBV28 with TRBJ1-4; D remains unclear. The CDR3 length is 16 residues. Germline V gives CDR1 MDHEN, CDR2 SYDVKM. Trimming removed 4 bases at V and 0 bases at J, with 12 bases between. The CDR3 region has the DNA TGTGCCAGCAGTTCCCGGTATAAGACAACTAATGAAAAACTGTTTTTT. It specifies CASSSRYKTTNEKLFF.

Note on this clonotype: A much bigger clone sits one base away, suggesting this may be a read error. The chain couples TRBV7-2 to TRBJ2-3; TRBD1 is a possible D gene (5 bases). This CDR3 region has 13 residues. CDR1 and CDR2 from the germline V gene are SGHTA and FQGNSA. The CDR3 reads CGSSRGSTDTQYF. CDR3 nucleotides: TGTGGCAGCAGTAGGGGTAGCACAGATACGCAGTATTTT.

This clonotype was counted at least ten times. V is TRBV3-1 and J is TRBJ2-5; no firm D call. The germline V gene has CDR1 LGHDT and CDR2 YNNKEL (reference sequence). With 2 bases removed from V and 1 base from J, the gap between germline ends came to 11 bases. CDR3 length: 15 amino acids. The CDR3 sequence is CASSQQDGSQETQYF. In DNA form, the CDR3 reads TGTGCCAGCAGCCAACAGGACGGGTCCCAAGAGACCCAGTACTTC.

This clonotype was observed many times. The genes are TRBV29-1 and TRBJ2-1; 11 bases map to TRBD2. The length of the CDR3 is 15 residues. V shed 7 bases and J 3 bases; nucleotides not matched to a gene: 8. The V gene's germline CDR1 is SQVTM and CDR2 ANQGSEA. This chain's CDR3 is CSAALGTSGYNEQFF. The CDR3 nucleotides read TGCAGCGCCGCCCTAGGGACTAGCGGCTACAATGAGCAGTTCTTC.

This clonotype was observed many times. The chain carries TRBV28 and TRBJ1-5, with 8 nucleotides matching TRBD1. This CDR3 has 15 amino acids. V shed 2 bases, J shed 6 bases, and the junction held 6 bases outside the gene matches. CDR1 and CDR2 (germline): MDHEN, SYDVKM. In DNA form, the CDR3 reads TGTGCCAGCAGTTTACCAGGGGGCAGCGGTCAGCCCCAGCATTTT. Its translation is CASSLPGGSGQPQHF.